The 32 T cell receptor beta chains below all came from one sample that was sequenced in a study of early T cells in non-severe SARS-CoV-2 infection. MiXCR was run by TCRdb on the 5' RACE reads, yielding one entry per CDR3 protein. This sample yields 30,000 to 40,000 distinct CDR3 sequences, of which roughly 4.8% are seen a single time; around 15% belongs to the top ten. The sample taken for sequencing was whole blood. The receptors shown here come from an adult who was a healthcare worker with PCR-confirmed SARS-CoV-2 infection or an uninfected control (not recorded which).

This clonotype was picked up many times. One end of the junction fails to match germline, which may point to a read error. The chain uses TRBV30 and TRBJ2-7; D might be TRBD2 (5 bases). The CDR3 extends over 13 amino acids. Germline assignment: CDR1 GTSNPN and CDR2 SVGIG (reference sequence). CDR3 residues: CACIPRGSSEQYF. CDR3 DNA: TGTGCCTGTATCCCCCGCGGGTCCTCCGAGCAGTACTTC.

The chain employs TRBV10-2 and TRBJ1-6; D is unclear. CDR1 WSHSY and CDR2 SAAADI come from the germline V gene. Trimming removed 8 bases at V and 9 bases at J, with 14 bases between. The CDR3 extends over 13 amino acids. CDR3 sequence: CASGEARGSPLHF. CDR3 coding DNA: TGCGCCAGCGGAGAGGCGCGGGGTTCACCCCTCCACTTT.

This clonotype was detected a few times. DNA for the CDR3: TGTGCCAGCAGCTTAGCGCGGGGACAGCCCCAGCATTTT. This translates into CASSLARGQPQHF. This chain uses TRBV7-2 with TRBJ1-5, with unresolved D. Between the trimmed V and J ends, which lost 0 bases and 7 bases, there was a span of 7 bases. The CDR3 contains 13 residues. Germline V CDR1 and CDR2: SGHTA, FQGNSA.

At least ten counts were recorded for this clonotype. CDR3 residues: CASSAPNTGELFF. The DNA for the CDR3 is TGTGCCAGCAGTGCTCCGAACACCGGGGAGCTGTTTTTT. The chain uses TRBV25-1 and TRBJ2-2; the D is unclear. The germline V and J ends were trimmed by 4 bases and 0 bases, with 3 bases remaining between them. Per germline, CDR1 MGHDK and CDR2 SYGVNS. This CDR3 has 13 amino acids. The full variable domain, with the rest looked up from reference TRBV25-1 and TRBJ2-2, is EADIYQTPRYLVIGTGKKITLECSQTMGHDKMYWYQQDPGMELHLIHYSYGVNSTEKGDLSSESTVSRIRTEHFPLTLESARPSHTSQYLCASSAPNTGELFFGEGSRLTVL.

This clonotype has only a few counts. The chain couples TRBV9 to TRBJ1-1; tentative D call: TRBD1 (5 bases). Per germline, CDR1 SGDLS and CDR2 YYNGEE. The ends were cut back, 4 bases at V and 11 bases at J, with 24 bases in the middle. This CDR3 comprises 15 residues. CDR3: CASSPSPLRGSGAFF. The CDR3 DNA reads TGTGCCAGCAGCCCCTCCCCGTTGCGGGGGTCGGGGGCTTTCTTT.

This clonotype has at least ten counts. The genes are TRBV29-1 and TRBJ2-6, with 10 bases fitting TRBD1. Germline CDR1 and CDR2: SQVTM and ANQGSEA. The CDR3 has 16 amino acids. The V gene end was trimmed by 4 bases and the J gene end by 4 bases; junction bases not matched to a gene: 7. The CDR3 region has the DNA TGCAGCGTTGGACAGGGGGCTATCGGAGGGGCCAACGTCCTGACTTTC. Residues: CSVGQGAIGGANVLTF.

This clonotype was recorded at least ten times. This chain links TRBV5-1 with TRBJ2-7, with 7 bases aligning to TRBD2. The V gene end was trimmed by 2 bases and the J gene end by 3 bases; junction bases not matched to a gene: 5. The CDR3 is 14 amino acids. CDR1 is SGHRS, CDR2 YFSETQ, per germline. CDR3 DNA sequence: TGCGCCAGCAGCTTCAGCGGGGCCATCTACGAGCAGTACTTC. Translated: CASSFSGAIYEQYF.

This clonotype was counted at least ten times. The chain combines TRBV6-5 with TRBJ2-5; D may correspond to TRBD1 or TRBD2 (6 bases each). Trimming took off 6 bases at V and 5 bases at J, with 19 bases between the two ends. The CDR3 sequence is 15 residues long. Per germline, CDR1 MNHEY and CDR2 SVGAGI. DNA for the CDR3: TGTGCCAGCAGACTAGCAGGGGATTATTATGAGACCCAGTACTTC. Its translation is CASRLAGDYYETQYF.

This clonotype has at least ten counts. The CDR3 DNA sequence: TGTGCCAGCAGTTACAGTAGTTCCTACGAGCAGTACTTC. This gives the protein CASSYSSSYEQYF. The chain uses TRBV6-6 and TRBJ2-7; no firm D call. The CDR3 is 13 residues long. The V end lost 2 bases, the J end lost 1 base, and 6 bases lay between the germline ends. Germline CDR1 and CDR2: MNHNY and SVGAGI (reference sequence).

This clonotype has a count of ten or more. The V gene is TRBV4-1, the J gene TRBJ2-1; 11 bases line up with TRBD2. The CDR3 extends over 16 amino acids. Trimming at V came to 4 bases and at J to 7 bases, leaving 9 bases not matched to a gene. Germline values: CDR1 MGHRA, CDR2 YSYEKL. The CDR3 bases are TGCGCCAGCAGCCTACGTAGCGGGGGGGCATCGAATGAGCAGTTCTTC. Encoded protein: CASSLRSGGASNEQFF.

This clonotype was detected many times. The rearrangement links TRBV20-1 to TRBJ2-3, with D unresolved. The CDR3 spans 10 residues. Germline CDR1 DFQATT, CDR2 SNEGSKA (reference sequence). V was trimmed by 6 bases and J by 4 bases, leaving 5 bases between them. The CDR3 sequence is CSAGADTQYF. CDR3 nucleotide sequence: TGCAGTGCGGGTGCAGATACGCAGTATTTT.

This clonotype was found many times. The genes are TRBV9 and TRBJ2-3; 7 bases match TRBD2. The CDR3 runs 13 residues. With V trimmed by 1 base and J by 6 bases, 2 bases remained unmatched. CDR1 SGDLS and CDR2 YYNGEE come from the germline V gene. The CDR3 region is CASSVSAGDTQYF. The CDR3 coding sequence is TGTGCCAGCAGCGTATCAGCGGGGGATACGCAGTATTTT.

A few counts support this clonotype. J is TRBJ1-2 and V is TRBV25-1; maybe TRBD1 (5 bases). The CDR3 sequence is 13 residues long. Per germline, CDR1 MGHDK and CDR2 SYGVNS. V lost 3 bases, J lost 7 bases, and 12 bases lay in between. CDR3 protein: CASSDPQGAGYTF. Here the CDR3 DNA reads TGTGCCAGCAGTGACCCCCAGGGAGCTGGCTACACCTTC.

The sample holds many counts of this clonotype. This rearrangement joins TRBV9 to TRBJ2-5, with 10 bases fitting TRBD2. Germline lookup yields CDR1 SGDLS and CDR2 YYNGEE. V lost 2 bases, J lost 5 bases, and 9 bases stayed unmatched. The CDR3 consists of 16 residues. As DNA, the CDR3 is TGTGCCAGCAGCGTCCGTCCTAGCGGGGGCAAGGAGACCCAGTACTTC. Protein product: CASSVRPSGGKETQYF.

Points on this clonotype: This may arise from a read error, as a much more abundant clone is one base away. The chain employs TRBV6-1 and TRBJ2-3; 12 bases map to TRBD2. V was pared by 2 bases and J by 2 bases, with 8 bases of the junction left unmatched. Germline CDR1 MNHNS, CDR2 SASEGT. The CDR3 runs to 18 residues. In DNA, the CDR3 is TGTGCCAGCAGTGAACATCTAGCGGGGGGGACCTCCACAGATACGCAGTATTTT. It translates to CASSEHLAGGTSTDTQYF.

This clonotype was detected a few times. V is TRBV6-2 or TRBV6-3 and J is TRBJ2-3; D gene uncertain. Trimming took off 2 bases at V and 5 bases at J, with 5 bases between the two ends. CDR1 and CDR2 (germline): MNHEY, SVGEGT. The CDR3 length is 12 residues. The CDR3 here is CASSYPEDTQYF. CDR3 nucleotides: TGTGCCAGCAGTTACCCAGAAGATACGCAGTATTTT.

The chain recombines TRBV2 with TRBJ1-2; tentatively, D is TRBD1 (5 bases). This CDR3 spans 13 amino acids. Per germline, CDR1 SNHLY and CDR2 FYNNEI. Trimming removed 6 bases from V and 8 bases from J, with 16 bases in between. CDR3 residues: CASRSAGARGYTF. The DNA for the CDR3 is TGTGCCAGCAGGTCCGCTGGGGCCAGAGGCTACACCTTC.

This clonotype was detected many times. The CDR3 loop is CSVSRGEVTEAFF. The CDR3 DNA reads as TGCAGCGTCAGCCGTGGGGAGGTTACTGAAGCTTTCTTT. The J gene is TRBJ1-1, the V gene TRBV29-1; D is ambiguous. Germline CDR1 reads SQVTM; CDR2 reads ANQGSEA. The CDR3 covers 13 residues. V was pared by 6 bases and J by 5 bases, with 16 bases between. Together with reference TRBV29-1 and TRBJ1-1, the CDR3 gives the full variable domain: SAVISQKPSRDICQRGTSLTIQCQVDSQVTMMFWYRQQPGQSLTLIATANQGSEATYESGFVIDKFPISRPNLTFSTLTVSNMSPEDSSIYLCSVSRGEVTEAFFGQGTRLTVV.

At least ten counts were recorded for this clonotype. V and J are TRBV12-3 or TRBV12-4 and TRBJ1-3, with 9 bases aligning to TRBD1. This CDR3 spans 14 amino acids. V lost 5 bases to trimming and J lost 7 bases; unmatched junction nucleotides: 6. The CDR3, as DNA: TGTGCCAGCAGTACGAGGACAGGGGCGAACACCATATATTTT. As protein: CASSTRTGANTIYF.

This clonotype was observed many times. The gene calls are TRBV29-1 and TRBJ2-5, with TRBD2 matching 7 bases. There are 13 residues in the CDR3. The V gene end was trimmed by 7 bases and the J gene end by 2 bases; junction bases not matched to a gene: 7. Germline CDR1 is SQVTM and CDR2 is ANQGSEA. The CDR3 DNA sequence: TGCAGCGCTAATAGCGGGCTTCAAGAGACCCAGTACTTC. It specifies CSANSGLQETQYF.

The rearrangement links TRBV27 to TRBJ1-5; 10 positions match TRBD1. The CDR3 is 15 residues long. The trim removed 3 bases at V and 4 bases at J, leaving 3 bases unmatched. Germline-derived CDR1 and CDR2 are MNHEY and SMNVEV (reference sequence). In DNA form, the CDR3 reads TGTGCCAGCAGTTTTCGACAGGGGGCTAATCAGCCCCAGCATTTT. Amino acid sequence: CASSFRQGANQPQHF.

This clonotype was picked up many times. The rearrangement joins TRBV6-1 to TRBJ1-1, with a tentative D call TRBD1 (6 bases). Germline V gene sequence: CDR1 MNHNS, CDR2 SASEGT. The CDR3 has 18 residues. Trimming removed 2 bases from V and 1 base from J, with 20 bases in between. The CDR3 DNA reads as TGTGCCAGCAGTGAACCCATAGGGGGGTTCCACAAGAACACTGAAGCTTTCTTT. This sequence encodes CASSEPIGGFHKNTEAFF.

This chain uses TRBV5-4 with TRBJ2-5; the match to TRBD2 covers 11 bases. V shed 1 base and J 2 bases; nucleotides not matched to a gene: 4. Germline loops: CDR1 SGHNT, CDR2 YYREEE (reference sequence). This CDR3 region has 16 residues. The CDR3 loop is CASSLLSSGGQETQYF. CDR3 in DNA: TGTGCCAGCAGCTTGCTGTCTAGCGGGGGGCAAGAGACCCAGTACTTC. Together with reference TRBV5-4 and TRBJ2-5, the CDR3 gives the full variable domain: ETGVTQSPTHLIKTRGQQVTLRCSSQSGHNTVSWYQQALGQGPQFIFQYYREEENGRGNFPPRFSGLQFPNYSSELNVNALELDDSALYLCASSLLSSGGQETQYFGPGTRLLVL.

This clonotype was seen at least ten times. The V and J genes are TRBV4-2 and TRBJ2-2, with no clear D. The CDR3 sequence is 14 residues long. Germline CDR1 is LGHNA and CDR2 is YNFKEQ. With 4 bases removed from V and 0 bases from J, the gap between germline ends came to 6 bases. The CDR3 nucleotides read TGTGCCAGCAGCCCCCCAGCGAACACCGGGGAGCTGTTTTTT. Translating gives CASSPPANTGELFF.

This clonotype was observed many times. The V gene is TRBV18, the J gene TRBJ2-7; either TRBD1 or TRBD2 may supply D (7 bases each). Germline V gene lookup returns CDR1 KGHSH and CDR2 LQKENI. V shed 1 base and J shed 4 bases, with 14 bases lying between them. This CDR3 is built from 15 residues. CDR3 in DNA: TGTGCCAGCTCACCACTTAGACAGGGAGGGTACGAGCAGTACTTC. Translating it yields CASSPLRQGGYEQYF. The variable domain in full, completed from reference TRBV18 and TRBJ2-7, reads NAGVMQNPRHLVRRRGQEARLRCSPMKGHSHVYWYRQLPEEGLKFMVYLQKENIIDESGMPKERFSAEFPKEGPSILRIQQVVRGDSAAYFCASSPLRQGGYEQYFGPGTRLTVT.

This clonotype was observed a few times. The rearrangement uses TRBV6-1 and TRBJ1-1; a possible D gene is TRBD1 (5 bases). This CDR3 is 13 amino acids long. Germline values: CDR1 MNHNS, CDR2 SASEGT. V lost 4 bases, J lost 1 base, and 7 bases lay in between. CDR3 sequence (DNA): TGTGCCAGCAGTGGGGGGGGGAACACTGAAGCTTTCTTT. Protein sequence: CASSGGGNTEAFF.

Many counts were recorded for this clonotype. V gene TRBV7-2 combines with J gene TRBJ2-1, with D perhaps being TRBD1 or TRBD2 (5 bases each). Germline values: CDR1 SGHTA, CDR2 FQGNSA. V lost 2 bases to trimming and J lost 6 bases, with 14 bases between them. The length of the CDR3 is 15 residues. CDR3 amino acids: CASSLSTGALNEQFF. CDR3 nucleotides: TGTGCCAGCAGCTTATCCACCGGGGCTCTCAATGAGCAGTTCTTC. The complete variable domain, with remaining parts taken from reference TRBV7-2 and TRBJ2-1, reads GAGVSQSPSNKVTEKGKDVELRCDPISGHTALYWYRQSLGQGLEFLIYFQGNSAPDKSGLPSDRFSAERTGGSVSTLTIQRTQQEDSAVYLCASSLSTGALNEQFFGPGTRLTVL.

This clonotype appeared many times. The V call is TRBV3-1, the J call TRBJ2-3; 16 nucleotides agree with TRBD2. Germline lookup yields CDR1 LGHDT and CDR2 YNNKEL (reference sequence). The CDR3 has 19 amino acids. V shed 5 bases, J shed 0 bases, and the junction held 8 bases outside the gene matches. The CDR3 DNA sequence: TGTGCCAGCAGCTATGTCCCGGGACTAGCGGGGGGGAGCACAGATACGCAGTATTTT. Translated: CASSYVPGLAGGSTDTQYF.

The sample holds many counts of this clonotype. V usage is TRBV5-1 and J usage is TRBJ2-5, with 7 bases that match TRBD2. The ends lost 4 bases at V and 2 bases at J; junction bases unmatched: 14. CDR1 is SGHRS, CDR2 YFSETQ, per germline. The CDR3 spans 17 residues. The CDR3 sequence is CASSTLGNGGKQETQYF. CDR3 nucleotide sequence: TGCGCCAGCAGCACTTTGGGTAACGGGGGGAAACAAGAGACCCAGTACTTC.

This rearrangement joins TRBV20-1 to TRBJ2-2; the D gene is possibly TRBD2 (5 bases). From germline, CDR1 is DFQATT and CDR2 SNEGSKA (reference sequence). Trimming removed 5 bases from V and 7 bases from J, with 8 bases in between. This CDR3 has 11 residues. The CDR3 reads CSAFRGGELFF. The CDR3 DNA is TGCAGTGCTTTCCGGGGCGGGGAGCTGTTTTTT.

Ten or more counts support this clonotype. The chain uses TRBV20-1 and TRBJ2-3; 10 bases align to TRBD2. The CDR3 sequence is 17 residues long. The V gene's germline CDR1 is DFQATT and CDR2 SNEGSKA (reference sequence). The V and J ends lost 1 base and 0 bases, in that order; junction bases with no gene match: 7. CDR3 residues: CSARGGTSVSSTDTQYF. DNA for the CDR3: TGCAGTGCTAGAGGCGGGACTAGCGTTTCTAGCACAGATACGCAGTATTTT.

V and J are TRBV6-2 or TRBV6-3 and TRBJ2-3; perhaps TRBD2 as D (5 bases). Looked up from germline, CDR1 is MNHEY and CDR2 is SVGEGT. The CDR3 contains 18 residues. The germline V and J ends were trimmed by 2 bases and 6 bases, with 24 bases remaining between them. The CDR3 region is CASSYDEWNGVSEDTQYF. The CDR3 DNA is TGTGCCAGCAGTTACGATGAATGGAACGGGGTGTCTGAGGATACGCAGTATTTT.